The present T cell receptor beta chain was sequenced within a study of T cells in Graves' hyperthyroidism and ophthalmopathy. With V trimmed by 0 bases and J by 1 base, 3 bases remained unmatched. Germline CDR1 is SGHTA and CDR2 is FQGNSA. The CDR3 loop spans 16 amino acids. Authors of the study amplified TCR beta CDR3 regions from RNA transcripts. The HTBI set primed first-round TCR CDR3 RT-PCR. TCRdb processed the multiplex PCR reads anew with MiXCR; each CDR3 protein has one entry. The sample includes a few hundred thousand distinct CDR3 sequences, more than 45% of them seen just once. This clonotype was detected a few times.

The sample taken for sequencing was peripheral blood or thyroid tissue (not recorded which). The sequence came from a woman aged 18-29 years with Graves' hyperthyroidism. The V gene is TRBV7-2, the J gene TRBJ2-7; TRBD2 agrees at 10 bases. CDR3 in amino acids: CASSLAWTSGSYEQYF. CDR3 in DNA: TGTGCCAGCAGCTTAGCGTGGACTAGCGGATCCTACGAGCAGTACTTC. The entire variable domain, with the rest obtained from reference TRBV7-2 and TRBJ2-7, is as follows: GAGVSQSPSNKVTEKGKDVELRCDPISGHTALYWYRQSLGQGLEFLIYFQGNSAPDKSGLPSDRFSAERTGGSVSTLTIQRTQQEDSAVYLCASSLAWTSGSYEQYFGPGTRLTVT.